Following are 9 T cell receptor beta chains from one sample sequenced in a study of cytomegalovirus exposure and HLA in healthy donors. PCR primers comprised 60 Vbeta and 13 Jbeta primers. The table came from immunoSEQ multiplex PCR; TCRdb's copy has only in-frame clones and leaves some out. The table has 95,000 to 110,000 clones, roughly a tenth seen once; the top ten hold 5.5% to 7.5%. What was sequenced was PBMCs. These TCRs come from a man in his forties in good health and CMV-seropositive.

The chain uses TRBV5-1 and TRBJ2-2; a possible D gene is TRBD1 (6 bases). This CDR3 is built from 12 residues. Germline lookup yields CDR1 SGHRS and CDR2 YFSETQ. With 8 bases removed from V and 6 bases from J, the gap between germline ends came to 11 bases. Written as DNA, the CDR3 is TGCGCCAGTAGAGGGGGTCCCGGGGAGCTGTTTTTT. Amino acids: CASRGGPGELFF.

The chain uses TRBV19 and TRBJ2-3; 7 nucleotides align to TRBD2. J was trimmed by 3 bases and V by 3 bases; bases with no gene match: 9. The CDR3 totals 16 residues. CDR1 and CDR2 (germline): LNHDA, SQIVND (reference sequence). The CDR3 protein is CASSIRRERDTDTQYF. CDR3 nucleotide sequence: TGTGCCAGTAGTATTAGGCGGGAGAGGGATACAGATACGCAGTATTTT.

CDR3 amino acids: CASSMPGLETNEQFF. CDR3 nucleotides: TGTGCCAGCAGTATGCCGGGACTAGAGACCAATGAGCAGTTCTTC. The gene calls are TRBV6-1 and TRBJ2-1, with 8 bases matching TRBD2. V was pared by 5 bases and J by 6 bases, with 9 bases of the junction left unmatched. The CDR3 runs to 15 residues. Germline values: CDR1 MNHNS, CDR2 SASEGT.

The chain recombines TRBV9 with TRBJ1-1; a weak D match, TRBD1 (5 bases). With 0 bases removed from V and 3 bases from J, the gap between germline ends came to 18 bases. CDR1 is SGDLS and CDR2 is YYNGEE in the germline V gene. The CDR3 extends over 17 amino acids. The CDR3 here is CASSVDGRGHLYTEAFF. The CDR3 DNA sequence: TGTGCCAGCAGCGTAGACGGGCGTGGACACCTTTACACTGAAGCTTTCTTT.

This clone turned up a few times. The chain links TRBV6-4 to TRBJ2-3; 11 bases fit TRBD2. Germline values: CDR1 MRHNA, CDR2 SNTAGT. This CDR3 is built from 16 residues. Unmatched junction bases numbered 6, after V lost 5 bases and J lost 2 bases. The CDR3 DNA reads as TGTGCCAGCAGTACGACTAGCGGGAAAAACACAGATACGCAGTATTTT. This sequence encodes CASSTTSGKNTDTQYF.

This clone was counted between two and nine times. The rearrangement uses TRBV6-1 and TRBJ1-2; possibly TRBD1 for D (6 bases). The V end lost 5 bases, the J end lost 4 bases, and 14 bases lay between the germline ends. The CDR3 length is 14 residues. Germline-derived CDR1 and CDR2 are MNHNS and SASEGT. The CDR3 DNA reads as TGTGCCAGCAGTAGCGACCTACAGGGCTATGGCTACACCTTC. Amino acid sequence: CASSSDLQGYGYTF.

The rearrangement joins TRBV2 to TRBJ1-1, with D unclear. CDR1 SNHLY and CDR2 FYNNEI come from the germline V gene. Trimming stripped 6 bases from V and 1 base from J, with 15 bases between. The length of the CDR3 is 15 residues. The CDR3 DNA reads TGTGCCAGCAGCGCCAGACAAACCCCGAACACTGAAGCTTTCTTT. As protein: CASSARQTPNTEAFF.

The V call is TRBV6-6, the J call TRBJ1-5, with a possible D match to TRBD1 (5 bases). V was cut by 5 bases and J by 5 bases, with 16 bases left in between. CDR3 length equals 15 residues. The germline CDR1 and CDR2 sequences are MNHNY and SVGAGI (reference sequence). CDR3 sequence: CASSPGGVMDQPQHF. CDR3 DNA sequence: TGTGCCAGCAGTCCCGGGGGGGTGATGGATCAGCCCCAGCATTTT.

In its sample, this clone was seen a few times. A junction boundary mismatches the germline segment, possibly from a read error. The identical CDR3 is also encoded by other nucleotide sequences in the sample. The genes are TRBV5-1 and TRBJ1-1; D ambiguous. The CDR3 is 14 residues long. The V gene's germline CDR1 is SGHRS and CDR2 YFSETQ. The CDR3 DNA sequence: TGTGCCAGCAGCTTGGAGGCAGGGAACACTGAAGCTTTCTTT. It codes for CASSLEAGNTEAFF.